This T cell receptor beta chain was found in a study of shared clonotypes between healthy human individuals. Findings and limits, study-wide: What rarefaction showed was incomplete sorted-subset sequencing despite large depth. Only blood was sampled; tissue repertoires likely differ.

For sorted subsets, roughly 200 ng DNA per replicate equaled about 30,000 T cell genomes. Using immunoSEQ multiplex PCR, the repertoire was profiled, and TCRdb retains in-frame clones only, with some absent. The sample has about 580,000 clones; roughly 98% are singletons. This clone was detected once. As yet, its antigen is unknown. Germline values: CDR1 MNHEY, CDR2 SVGAGI. There are 15 residues in the CDR3. Trimming left V 2 bases short and J 1 base short, with 9 bases between. CD8 cells regarded as naive lacked CD45RO, were positively chosen for CCR7, and omitted terminally differentiated effector memory CD45RA+ cells.

Sample: naive CD8+ T cells sorted from blood. The chain uses TRBV6-5 and TRBJ1-5, with D unclear. This receptor was obtained from a man aged 25 to 40 in good health. The CDR3: CASSYGVGSNQPQHF. The CDR3 DNA is TGTGCCAGCAGTTACGGGGTGGGAAGCAATCAGCCCCAGCATTTT.